One sample yielded the 30 T cell receptor beta chains listed below, sequenced in a study of cytomegalovirus exposure and HLA in healthy donors. It was with 60 Vbeta and 13 Jbeta primers that the PCR ran. Assay used: immunoSEQ multiplex PCR; TCRdb lists only in-frame clones, some missing. The profile shows under 150,000 clones, around 72% of them singletons. The sequenced sample was PBMCs. These receptors were taken from a man aged 50 to 59 in good health and CMV-seropositive.

CDR3 loop: CASSSARANYGYTF. CDR3 coding DNA: TGTGCCAGCAGCTCCGCCCGAGCTAACTATGGCTACACCTTC. This rearrangement joins TRBV7-2 to TRBJ1-2, with unresolved D. Per germline, CDR1 SGHTA and CDR2 FQGNSA. Between the trimmed V and J ends, which lost 4 bases and 0 bases, there was a span of 9 bases. This CDR3 has 14 amino acids.

The chain is built from TRBV4-1 and TRBJ1-4; 7 bases agree with TRBD1. Germline V gene data show CDR1 as MGHRA and CDR2 as YSYEKL. The CDR3 length is 16 residues. Trimming took 4 bases from V and 5 from J; bases not matched to a gene: 10. Here the CDR3 DNA reads TGCGCCAGCAGCCGTCTAGAGACAGGGACGAATGAAAAACTGTTTTTT. Protein sequence: CASSRLETGTNEKLFF.

The chain employs TRBV14 and TRBJ2-1; 10 bases map to TRBD1. J lost 7 bases, V lost 3 bases, and 9 bases had no gene match. This CDR3 region has 16 residues. Germline assignment: CDR1 SGHDN and CDR2 FVKESK. CDR3 in DNA: TGTGCCAGCAGCCACACCGCGGGACAGGGGACGAATGAGCAGTTCTTC. Encoded protein: CASSHTAGQGTNEQFF.

The V gene is TRBV5-1, the J gene TRBJ2-1, with 11 positions matching TRBD2. The CDR3 covers 16 residues. Trimming removed 0 bases from V and 4 bases from J; junction bases left unmatched: 3. Germline lookup yields CDR1 SGHRS and CDR2 YFSETQ. CDR3 DNA sequence: TGCGCCAGCAGCTTGGCTGGGACTAGCGGATACAATGAGCAGTTCTTC. This gives the protein CASSLAGTSGYNEQFF.

CDR3 in DNA: TGCGCCAGCAGTCAGGGGCTGAGCACAGATACGCAGTATTTT. This codes for CASSQGLSTDTQYF. The chain employs TRBV5-1 and TRBJ2-3, with D perhaps TRBD1 (6 bases). The CDR3 runs to 14 residues. The V and J ends lost 5 bases and 0 bases respectively, with 10 bases between them. Looked up from germline, CDR1 is SGHRS and CDR2 is YFSETQ.

This rearrangement joins TRBV18 to TRBJ1-6; 7 bases are a match to TRBD1. Unmatched junction bases numbered 10, after V lost 6 bases and J lost 8 bases. CDR3 length: 15 amino acids. Looked up from germline, CDR1 is KGHSH and CDR2 is LQKENI. CDR3 loop: CASSPLQGIHSPLHF. DNA for the CDR3: TGTGCCAGCTCTCCGTTACAGGGGATTCATTCACCCCTCCACTTT.

This sequence joins TRBV7-8 and TRBJ1-1, with D perhaps matching TRBD1 (6 bases). Trimming took off 5 bases at V and 7 bases at J, with 14 bases between the two ends. Germline loops: CDR1 SGHVS, CDR2 FQNEAQ. The CDR3 has 13 amino acids. In DNA, the CDR3 is TGTGCCAGCAGCCTAAGACAGGACAGTGAAGCTTTCTTT. It is translated as CASSLRQDSEAFF.

V usage is TRBV5-8 and J usage is TRBJ1-1; no firm D call. The CDR3 totals 15 residues. V shed 0 bases and J shed 1 base, with 10 bases lying between them. Looked up from germline, CDR1 is SGHTS and CDR2 is YDEGEE. CDR3 amino acids: CASSLAAGRNTEAFF. The CDR3 region has the DNA TGTGCCAGCAGCTTGGCGGCAGGAAGGAACACTGAAGCTTTCTTT.

V gene TRBV7-2 combines with J gene TRBJ1-1; 8 nucleotides line up with TRBD1. The CDR3 covers 16 residues. Germline assignment: CDR1 SGHTA and CDR2 FQGNSA. With 5 bases clipped from V and 4 bases from J, the junction kept 12 bases outside the gene matches. CDR3 nucleotide sequence: TGTGCCAGCAGCAACCTCAACCCAGGGGGCGGCACTGAAGCTTTCTTT. It codes for CASSNLNPGGGTEAFF.

This clone was seen only a few times. V gene TRBV4-1 combines with J gene TRBJ1-4; possibly TRBD1 for D (6 bases). The CDR3 contains 16 residues. Between the trimmed V and J ends, which lost 3 bases and 0 bases, there was a span of 11 bases. CDR1 and CDR2 (germline): MGHRA, YSYEKL. CDR3 DNA: TGCGCCAGCAGCCAGCCCTACAGGGCAACTAATGAAAAACTGTTTTTT. It yields the protein CASSQPYRATNEKLFF.

Regarding this clone: Other DNA sequences within the sample encode an identical CDR3. This chain uses TRBV10-3 with TRBJ2-1; no definite D call. V was cut by 4 bases and J by 7 bases, with 5 bases left in between. Germline CDR1 is ENHRY and CDR2 is SYGVKD. This CDR3 has 11 residues. The CDR3 region is CAISVGNEQFF. The CDR3 region has the DNA TGTGCCATCAGTGTCGGGAATGAGCAGTTCTTC.

The chain links TRBV6-1 to TRBJ2-5, with 7 bases matching TRBD2. Trimming took 4 bases from V and 1 from J; bases not matched to a gene: 12. The germline V gene has CDR1 MNHNS and CDR2 SASEGT. This CDR3 has 17 amino acids. The CDR3 is CASSVSGGRGTQETQYF. CDR3 sequence (DNA): TGTGCCAGCAGTGTGTCCGGAGGGCGGGGGACCCAAGAGACCCAGTACTTC.

The CDR3 DNA is TGTGCCAGCAGTTTAAGCGGGAGATCCTCCTACGAGCAGTACTTC. Protein sequence: CASSLSGRSSYEQYF. This chain connects TRBV28 to TRBJ2-7; 8 positions agree with TRBD2. The trim removed 2 bases at V and 0 bases at J, leaving 3 bases unmatched. Germline CDR1 reads MDHEN; CDR2 reads SYDVKM. The CDR3 has 15 amino acids.

Only a few counts were recorded for this clone. The chain employs TRBV6-5 and TRBJ1-4; 7 positions match TRBD1. This CDR3 region has 15 residues. Germline V gene data show CDR1 as MNHEY and CDR2 as SVGAGI. V lost 4 bases and J lost 13; bases outside the gene matches: 15. The CDR3 loop reads CASSSGGSPLWGLFF. CDR3 nucleotide sequence: TGTGCCAGCAGTTCAGGGGGATCCCCACTTTGGGGACTGTTTTTT.

DNA of the CDR3: TGCGCCAGCAGCGGCGGGGGGTCCAAGGGTGGCTACACCTTC. Translation gives CASSGGGSKGGYTF. V and J are TRBV5-1 and TRBJ1-2, with a weak D call TRBD1 (5 bases). V lost 4 bases and J 7 bases, leaving 17 bases between the germline ends. CDR1 SGHRS and CDR2 YFSETQ come from the germline V gene. The CDR3 consists of 14 residues.

This chain uses TRBV19 with TRBJ2-2; D is undetermined. The V and J ends lost 3 bases and 1 base respectively, with 18 bases between them. This CDR3 region has 18 residues. Germline loops: CDR1 LNHDA, CDR2 SQIVND (reference sequence). CDR3 sequence (DNA): TGTGCCAGTAGTATCCCCGTCCGATCACCTAAGAACACCGGGGAGCTGTTTTTT. The encoded protein is CASSIPVRSPKNTGELFF.

This sequence joins TRBV2 and TRBJ1-5; D uncertain. The V gene lost 6 bases and the J gene lost 2 bases, with 14 bases spanning the gap. The CDR3 extends over 15 amino acids. In germline, CDR1 is SNHLY, CDR2 FYNNEI. The CDR3 loop is CASRVENEGNQPQHF. The CDR3 DNA reads as TGTGCCAGCAGGGTAGAAAATGAGGGCAATCAGCCCCAGCATTTT.

Only one count was recorded for this clone. This CDR3 is CASSIDMNTEAFF. In DNA, the CDR3 is TGTGCCAGTAGCATTGACATGAACACTGAAGCTTTCTTT. This chain joins TRBV19 and TRBJ1-1; D remains unclear. Trimming shortened V by 6 bases and J by 0 bases, and 8 bases separated the two germline ends. The germline V gene encodes CDR1 LNHDA and CDR2 SQIVND (reference sequence). The CDR3 is 13 amino acids.

This chain connects TRBV10-3 to TRBJ2-7; D is possibly TRBD2 (6 bases). V dropped 6 bases and J dropped 0 bases, with 12 bases sitting between them. The CDR3 is made up of 14 amino acids. The germline V gene has CDR1 ENHRY and CDR2 SYGVKD. Here the CDR3 reads CAIRGDGSSYEQYF. The CDR3 DNA is TGTGCCATCAGAGGGGACGGGAGCTCCTACGAGCAGTACTTC.

The chain has TRBV4-1 and TRBJ2-5; tentative D call: TRBD2 (5 bases). In germline, CDR1 is MGHRA, CDR2 YSYEKL. Between the trimmed V and J ends, which lost 4 bases and 2 bases, there was a span of 11 bases. The CDR3 contains 14 residues. CDR3 nucleotide sequence: TGCGCCAGCAGCCCGAGCCGGGGACAAGAGACCCAGTACTTC. Protein: CASSPSRGQETQYF.

DNA of the CDR3: TGTGCCAGCAGCCCCTCGTTGAGTCAAGAGACCCAGTACTTC. This translates into CASSPSLSQETQYF. The chain is built from TRBV6-5 and TRBJ2-5; D gene ambiguous. The CDR3 runs to 14 residues. Trimming took 6 bases from V and 2 from J, leaving 13 bases between them. CDR1 and CDR2 (germline): MNHEY, SVGAGI.

The chain employs TRBV5-1 and TRBJ2-5, with 8 bases matching TRBD2. V dropped 5 bases and J dropped 2; count of bases not matched to a gene: 5. Germline V lookup: CDR1 SGHRS, CDR2 YFSETQ. The CDR3 spans 14 residues. The DNA of the CDR3 is TGCGCCAGCAGACAACTAGCGGATCAAGAGACCCAGTACTTC. Translated: CASRQLADQETQYF.

The chain joins TRBV4-3 to TRBJ2-3; tentatively, D is TRBD2 (6 bases). V shed 1 base and J shed 3 bases, with 8 bases lying between them. CDR1 and CDR2 from the germline V gene are LGHNA and YSLEER. This CDR3 has 14 amino acids. CDR3 DNA sequence: TGCGCCAGCAGCCAAGGGCTAGCGACAGATACGCAGTATTTT. This sequence encodes CASSQGLATDTQYF.

This sequence joins TRBV7-2 and TRBJ2-3, with 8 bases aligning to TRBD1. The J segment lost 2 bases and the V segment lost 1 base, leaving 2 bases of the junction unmatched. Germline assignment: CDR1 SGHTA and CDR2 FQGNSA. This CDR3 comprises 15 residues. CDR3 protein: CASSLGTGYTDTQYF. In DNA form, the CDR3 reads TGTGCCAGCAGCTTAGGGACAGGGTACACAGATACGCAGTATTTT.

The sample holds many counts of this clone. This rearrangement joins TRBV27 to TRBJ1-2; D may be TRBD1 (5 bases). Trimming shortened V by 5 bases and J by 5 bases, and 12 bases separated the two germline ends. The CDR3 runs to 13 residues. Germline CDR1 MNHEY, CDR2 SMNVEV (reference sequence). The CDR3 nucleotides read TGTGCCAGCAGTATAGGGGAAGGGTATGGCTACACCTTC. Protein sequence: CASSIGEGYGYTF.

As to this clone: Compared with germline, one end of the junction differs, possibly owing to a read error. The chain uses TRBV5-3 and TRBJ1-4; 8 nucleotides agree with TRBD1. TRBV5-3 carries the ORF label, with uncertain function. The CDR3 is made up of 14 amino acids. CDR3 nucleotide sequence: TGTGCCAGAAGCACCGACAGGGGATACGGAAAAACTGTTTTT. Amino acids: CARSTDRGYGKTVF.

The chain carries TRBV5-1 and TRBJ2-7, with a weak D call TRBD1 (5 bases). CDR1 and CDR2 (germline): SGHRS, YFSETQ. V lost 0 bases to trimming and J lost 0 bases, with 16 bases between them. The CDR3 has 17 residues. The CDR3 region is CASSLVPPTATSYEQYF. The CDR3 region has the DNA TGCGCCAGCAGCTTGGTCCCGCCGACAGCCACCTCCTACGAGCAGTACTTC.

This chain connects TRBV18 to TRBJ2-7, with a tentative D call TRBD2 (6 bases). This CDR3 contains 15 residues. V lost 2 bases to trimming and J lost 6 bases, with 17 bases between them. Germline V gene data show CDR1 as KGHSH and CDR2 as LQKENI. The CDR3 sequence: CASSPFDAGPSEQYF. The DNA of the CDR3 is TGTGCCAGCTCACCATTCGATGCGGGACCATCCGAGCAGTACTTC. The full variable domain, completed using reference TRBV18 and TRBJ2-7, is NAGVMQNPRHLVRRRGQEARLRCSPMKGHSHVYWYRQLPEEGLKFMVYLQKENIIDESGMPKERFSAEFPKEGPSILRIQQVVRGDSAAYFCASSPFDAGPSEQYFGPGTRLTVT.

The chain uses TRBV7-9 and TRBJ1-4, with D maybe TRBD1 (6 bases). The germline V and J ends were trimmed by 1 base and 5 bases, with 14 bases remaining between them. Germline loops: CDR1 SEHNR, CDR2 FQNEAQ (reference sequence). The CDR3 is 16 residues long. CDR3 sequence (DNA): TGTGCCAGCAGCTTAGGCCTTGGACAGCGAAATGAAAAACTGTTTTTT. Its translation is CASSLGLGQRNEKLFF.

This clone came up a few times. The rearrangement joins TRBV5-1 to TRBJ2-1, with D possibly being TRBD2 (6 bases). The CDR3 covers 16 residues. The germline V and J ends were trimmed by 5 bases and 2 bases, with 17 bases remaining between them. CDR1 is SGHRS, CDR2 YFSETQ, per germline. CDR3 loop: CASRVTGTVTYNEQFF. For the CDR3, the DNA is TGCGCCAGCAGGGTTACCGGGACTGTTACCTACAATGAGCAGTTCTTC.